Each of the 2 T cell receptor beta chains below was sequenced from the same sample in a study of shared clonotypes between healthy human individuals. Clones were sequenced by immunoSEQ multiplex PCR, and TCRdb holds only the in-frame ones, with some missing. The repertoire has roughly 600,000 clones, roughly 98% of them found once; the top ten carry 0.3%. Positive CCR7 selection of CD45RO-negative cells yielded the naive CD8 cells, and terminally differentiated effector memory CD45RA+ cells were excluded. Sequenced: naive CD8+ T cells sorted from blood. The receptors derive from a man younger than 45 in good health.

This clone was detected only once. The CDR3 DNA reads TGCGCCAGCAGCCAAGATCAAAATAGCGGGAATTACAATGAGCAGTTCTTC. Protein: CASSQDQNSGNYNEQFF. The V gene is TRBV4-1, the J gene TRBJ2-1, with 8 bases aligning to TRBD2. This CDR3 spans 17 amino acids. Trimming removed 0 bases from V and 4 bases from J; junction bases left unmatched: 8. Looked up from germline, CDR1 is MGHRA and CDR2 is YSYEKL.

This chain links TRBV6-6 with TRBJ2-2; 10 bases map to TRBD1. V dropped 5 bases and J dropped 6; count of bases not matched to a gene: 6. This CDR3 spans 15 amino acids. The germline V gene has CDR1 MNHNY and CDR2 SVGAGI (reference sequence). In DNA form, the CDR3 reads TGTGCCAGCAGTCTGGGACAGGGGCTGGCCGGGGAGCTGTTTTTT. Translation: CASSLGQGLAGELFF.